This T cell receptor (beta chain) came from a study of a mutant IDH1 vaccine in newly diagnosed glioma. General study findings and limits: Apparently, pseudoprogression bore no relation to changes among the top peripheral T cell clonotypes. Vaccine-induced immune responses occurred in 93.3% of patients.

TCRdb's table, derived via immunoSEQ multiplex PCR, lists solely in-frame clones and lacks some. This table has tens of thousands of clones, just over 85% appearing once. V dropped 3 bases and J dropped 7 bases, with 18 bases sitting between them. Germline CDR1 and CDR2: LNHDA and SQIVND (reference sequence). The CDR3 loop spans 16 amino acids. As concerns this clone: Its antigen is still unknown.

Time point reported: baseline, week 1 (first vaccination visit). Treatment given: pre-vaccination baseline after standard-of-care therapy. The source was PBMCs, collected from a glioma patient treated with radiotherapy, temozolomide or both. The gene calls are TRBV19 and TRBJ1-4; possibly TRBD1 for D (6 bases). This sequence was found in a man aged 35 to 55 with glioma. CDR3 region: CASSMTGSDSSEKLFF. CDR3 in DNA: TGTGCCAGTAGTATGACCGGCTCGGACAGTAGTGAAAAACTGTTTTTT. Drawing the rest from reference TRBV19 and TRBJ1-4, the complete variable domain is DGGITQSPKYLFRKEGQNVTLSCEQNLNHDAMYWYRQDPGQGLRLIYYSQIVNDFQKGDIAEGYSVSREKKESFPLTVTSAQKNPTAFYLCASSMTGSDSSEKLFFGSGTQLSVL.